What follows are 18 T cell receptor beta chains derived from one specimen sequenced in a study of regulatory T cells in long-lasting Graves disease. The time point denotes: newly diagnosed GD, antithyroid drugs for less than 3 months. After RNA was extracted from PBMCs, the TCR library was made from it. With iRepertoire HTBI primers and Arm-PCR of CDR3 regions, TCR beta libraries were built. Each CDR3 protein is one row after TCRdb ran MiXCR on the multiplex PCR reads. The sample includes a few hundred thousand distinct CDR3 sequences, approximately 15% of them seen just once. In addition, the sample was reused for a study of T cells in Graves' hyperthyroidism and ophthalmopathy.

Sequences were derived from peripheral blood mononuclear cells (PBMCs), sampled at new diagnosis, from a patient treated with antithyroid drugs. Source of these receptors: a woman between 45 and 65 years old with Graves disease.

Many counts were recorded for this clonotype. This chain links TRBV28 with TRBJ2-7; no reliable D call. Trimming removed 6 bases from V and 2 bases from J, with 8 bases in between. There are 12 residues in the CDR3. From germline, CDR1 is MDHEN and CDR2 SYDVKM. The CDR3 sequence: CASRDGAYEQYF. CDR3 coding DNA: TGTGCCAGCAGGGACGGAGCCTACGAGCAGTACTTC.

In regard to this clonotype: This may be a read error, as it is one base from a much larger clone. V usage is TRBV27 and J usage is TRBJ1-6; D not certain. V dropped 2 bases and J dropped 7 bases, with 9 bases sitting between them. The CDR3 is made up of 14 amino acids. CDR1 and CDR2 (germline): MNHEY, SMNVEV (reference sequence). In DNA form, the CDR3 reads TGTGCCAGCAGTTTAGGGGTTGAGAATTCACCCCTCCACTTT. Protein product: CASSLGVENSPLHF.

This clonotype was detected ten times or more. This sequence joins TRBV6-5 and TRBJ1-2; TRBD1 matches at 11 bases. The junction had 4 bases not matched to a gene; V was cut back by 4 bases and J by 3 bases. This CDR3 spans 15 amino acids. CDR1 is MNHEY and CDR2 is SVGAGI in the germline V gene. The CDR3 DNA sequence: TGTGCCAGCAGTTGGGGGACAGGGGGGGACTATGGCTACACCTTC. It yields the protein CASSWGTGGDYGYTF.

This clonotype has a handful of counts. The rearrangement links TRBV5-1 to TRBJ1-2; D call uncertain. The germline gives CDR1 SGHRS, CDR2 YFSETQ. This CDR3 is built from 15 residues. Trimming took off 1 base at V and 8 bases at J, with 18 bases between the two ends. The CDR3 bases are TGCGCCAGCAGCTTGTTCCGGGATCCTAAGAGCGGCTACACCTTC. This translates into CASSLFRDPKSGYTF.

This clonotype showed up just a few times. The CDR3 region has the DNA TGTGCCAGCAGCGGAACGGGACTCATCCAAGAGACCCAGTACTTC. Translating it yields CASSGTGLIQETQYF. The rearrangement uses TRBV9 and TRBJ2-5; TRBD2 is a possible D gene (6 bases). The CDR3 runs to 15 residues. The V and J ends lost 3 bases and 1 base respectively, with 13 bases between them. Germline-derived CDR1 and CDR2 are SGDLS and YYNGEE.

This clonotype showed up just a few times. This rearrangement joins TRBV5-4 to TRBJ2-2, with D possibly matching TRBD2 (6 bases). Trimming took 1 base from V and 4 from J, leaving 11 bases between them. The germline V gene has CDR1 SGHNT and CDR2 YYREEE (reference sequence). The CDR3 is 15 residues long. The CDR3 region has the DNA TGTGCCAGCAGCTTGCCGGGAGTCCCCACCGGGGAGCTGTTTTTT. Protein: CASSLPGVPTGELFF.

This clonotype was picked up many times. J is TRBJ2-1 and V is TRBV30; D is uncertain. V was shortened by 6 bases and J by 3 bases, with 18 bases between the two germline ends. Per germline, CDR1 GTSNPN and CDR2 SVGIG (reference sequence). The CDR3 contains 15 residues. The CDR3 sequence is CACSLGLLGYNEQFF. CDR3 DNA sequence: TGTGCCTGCTCACTGGGGTTGTTGGGCTACAATGAGCAGTTCTTC.

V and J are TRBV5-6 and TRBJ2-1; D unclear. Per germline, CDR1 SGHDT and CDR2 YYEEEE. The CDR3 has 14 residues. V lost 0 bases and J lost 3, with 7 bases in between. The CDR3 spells CASSLVSYYNEQFF. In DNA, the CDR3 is TGTGCCAGCAGCTTGGTGTCCTACTACAATGAGCAGTTCTTC.

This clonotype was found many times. CDR3 DNA sequence: TGCAGTGCTAGGGGGCAGGGCCGCTCCTACAATGAGCAGTTCTTC. It is translated as CSARGQGRSYNEQFF. V and J are TRBV20-1 and TRBJ2-1, with D tentatively TRBD1 (5 bases). The CDR3 runs 15 residues. Trimming took 3 bases from V and 0 from J, leaving 12 bases between them. Germline V CDR1 and CDR2: DFQATT, SNEGSKA (reference sequence).

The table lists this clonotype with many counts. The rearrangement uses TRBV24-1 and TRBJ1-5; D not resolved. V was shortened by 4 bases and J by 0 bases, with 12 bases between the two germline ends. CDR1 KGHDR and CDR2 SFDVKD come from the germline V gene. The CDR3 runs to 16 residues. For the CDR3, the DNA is TGTGCCACCAGTGAATTTATGACCTATAGCAATCAGCCCCAGCATTTT. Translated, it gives CATSEFMTYSNQPQHF.

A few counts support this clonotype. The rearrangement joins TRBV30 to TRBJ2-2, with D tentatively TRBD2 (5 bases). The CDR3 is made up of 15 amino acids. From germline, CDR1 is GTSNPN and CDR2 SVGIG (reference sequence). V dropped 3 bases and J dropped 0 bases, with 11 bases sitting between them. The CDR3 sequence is CAWRREWSNTGELFF. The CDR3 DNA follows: TGTGCCTGGAGGAGGGAATGGTCGAACACCGGGGAGCTGTTTTTT.

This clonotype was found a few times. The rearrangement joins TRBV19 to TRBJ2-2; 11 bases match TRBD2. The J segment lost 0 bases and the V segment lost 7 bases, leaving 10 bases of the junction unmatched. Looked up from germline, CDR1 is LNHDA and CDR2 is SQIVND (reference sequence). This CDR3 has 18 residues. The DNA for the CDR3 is TGTGCCAGTACCTCAGGTAGCGGGAGGGCCTCGAACACCGGGGAGCTGTTTTTT. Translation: CASTSGSGRASNTGELFF.

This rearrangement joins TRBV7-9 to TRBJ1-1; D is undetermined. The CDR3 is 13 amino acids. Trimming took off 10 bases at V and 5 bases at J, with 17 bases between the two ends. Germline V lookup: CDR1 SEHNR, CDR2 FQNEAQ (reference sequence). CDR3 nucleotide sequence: TGTGCCACGACCTGGGAGCACGCGACTGAAGCTTTCTTT. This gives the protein CATTWEHATEAFF.

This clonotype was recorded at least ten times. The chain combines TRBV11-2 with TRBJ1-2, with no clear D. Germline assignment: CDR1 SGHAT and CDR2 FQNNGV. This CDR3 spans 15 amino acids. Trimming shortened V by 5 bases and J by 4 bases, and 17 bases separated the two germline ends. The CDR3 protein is CASSPSTEPFYGYTF. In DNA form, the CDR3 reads TGTGCCAGCAGCCCCTCGACGGAGCCCTTCTATGGCTACACCTTC. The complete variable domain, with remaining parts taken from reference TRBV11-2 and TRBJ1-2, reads EAGVAQSPRYKIIEKRQSVAFWCNPISGHATLYWYQQILGQGPKLLIQFQNNGVVDDSQLPKDRFSAERLKGVDSTLKIQPAKLEDSAVYLCASSPSTEPFYGYTFGSGTRLTVV.

The CDR3 DNA reads as TGCGCCAGCAGCTCAGGCAGCGGGACGTACCAAGAGACCCAGTACTTC. As protein: CASSSGSGTYQETQYF. This chain joins TRBV5-1 and TRBJ2-5; 7 bases map to TRBD2. Germline CDR1 and CDR2: SGHRS and YFSETQ. The ends lost 3 bases at V and 0 bases at J; junction bases unmatched: 8. The length of the CDR3 is 16 residues.

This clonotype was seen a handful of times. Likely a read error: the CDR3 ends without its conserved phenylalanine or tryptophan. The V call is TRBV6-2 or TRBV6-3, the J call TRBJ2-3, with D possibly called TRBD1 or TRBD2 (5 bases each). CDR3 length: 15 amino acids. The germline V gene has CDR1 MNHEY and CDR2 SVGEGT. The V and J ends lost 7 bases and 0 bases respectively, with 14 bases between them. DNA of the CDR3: TGTGCCAGCAAGGGGACGCCCTCTAGCACAGATACGCAGTATCTT. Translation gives CASKGTPSSTDTQYL.

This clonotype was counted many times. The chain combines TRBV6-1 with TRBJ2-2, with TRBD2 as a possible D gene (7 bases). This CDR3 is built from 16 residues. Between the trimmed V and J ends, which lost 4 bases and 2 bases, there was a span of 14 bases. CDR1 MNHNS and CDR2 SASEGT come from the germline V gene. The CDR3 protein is CASSASGGYNTGELFF. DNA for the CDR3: TGTGCCAGCAGTGCCTCGGGGGGCTATAACACCGGGGAGCTGTTTTTT.

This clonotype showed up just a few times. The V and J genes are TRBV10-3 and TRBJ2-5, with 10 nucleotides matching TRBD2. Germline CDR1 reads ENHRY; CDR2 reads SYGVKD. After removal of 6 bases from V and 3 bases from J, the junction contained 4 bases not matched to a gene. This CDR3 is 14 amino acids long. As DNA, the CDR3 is TGTGCCATCAGAGATGGGACTAGCGAAGAGACCCAGTACTTC. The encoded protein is CAIRDGTSEETQYF.